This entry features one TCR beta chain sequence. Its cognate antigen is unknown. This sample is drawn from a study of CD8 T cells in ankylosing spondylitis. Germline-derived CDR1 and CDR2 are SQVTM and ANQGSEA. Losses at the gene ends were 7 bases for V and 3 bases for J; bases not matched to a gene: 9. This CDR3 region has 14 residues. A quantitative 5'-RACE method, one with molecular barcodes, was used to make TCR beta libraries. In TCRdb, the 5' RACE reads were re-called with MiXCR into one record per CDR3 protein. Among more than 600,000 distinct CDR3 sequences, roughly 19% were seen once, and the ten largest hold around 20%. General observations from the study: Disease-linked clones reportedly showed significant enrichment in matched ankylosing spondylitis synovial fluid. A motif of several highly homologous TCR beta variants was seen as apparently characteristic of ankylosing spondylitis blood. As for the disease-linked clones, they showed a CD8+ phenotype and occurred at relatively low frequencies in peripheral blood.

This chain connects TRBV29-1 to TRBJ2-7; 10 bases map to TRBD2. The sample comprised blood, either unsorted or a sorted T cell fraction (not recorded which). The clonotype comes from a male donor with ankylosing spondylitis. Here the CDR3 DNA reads TGCAGCGCCCGCGGACTAGCGGTAGGCTACGAGCAGTACTTC. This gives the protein CSARGLAVGYEQYF.